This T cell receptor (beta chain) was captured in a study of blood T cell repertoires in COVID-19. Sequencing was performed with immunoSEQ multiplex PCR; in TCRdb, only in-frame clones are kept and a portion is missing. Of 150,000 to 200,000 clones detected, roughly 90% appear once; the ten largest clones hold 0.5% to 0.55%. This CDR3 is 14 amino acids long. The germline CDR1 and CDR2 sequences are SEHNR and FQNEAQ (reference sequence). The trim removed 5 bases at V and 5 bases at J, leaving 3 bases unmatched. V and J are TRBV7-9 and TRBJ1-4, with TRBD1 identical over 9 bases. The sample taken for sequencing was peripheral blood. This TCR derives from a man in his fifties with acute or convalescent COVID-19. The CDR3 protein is CASSRDRDNEKLFF. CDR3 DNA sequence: TGTGCCAGCAGCCGGGACAGGGACAATGAAAAACTGTTTTTT.